Listed here are 23 T cell receptor beta chains from one sample, sequenced in a study of follicular helper T cells after annual influenza vaccination. Sequenced by immunoSEQ multiplex PCR; TCRdb stores in-frame clones only, minus some. The table lists approximately 15,000 clones, about 73% of them singletons. Noted time point: 2014-2015 season, pre-vaccination. The specimen was CXCR5- memory CD4+ T cells sorted from blood, collected on the day of influenza vaccination. These receptors originate from an adult who received the influenza vaccine.

The chain recombines TRBV5-8 with TRBJ1-2, with TRBD1 as a possible D gene (5 bases). CDR3 size: 15 residues. The V gene lost 0 bases and the J gene lost 7 bases, with 16 bases spanning the gap. Germline values: CDR1 SGHTS, CDR2 YDEGEE. CDR3 sequence reads: CASSLAPPGRGGYTF. The DNA of the CDR3 is TGTGCCAGCAGCTTGGCCCCACCAGGGCGGGGTGGCTACACCTTC. The complete variable domain, with remaining parts taken from reference TRBV5-8 and TRBJ1-2, reads EAGVTQSPTHLIKTRGQQATLRCSPISGHTSVYWYQQALGLGLQFLLWYDEGEERNRGNFPPRFSGRQFPNYSSELNVNALELEDSALYLCASSLAPPGRGGYTFGSGTRLTVV.

The chain couples TRBV5-8 to TRBJ2-6; D is unclear. V lost 2 bases, J lost 2 bases, and 14 bases lay in between. Germline V gives CDR1 SGHTS, CDR2 YDEGEE. The CDR3 length is 17 residues. CDR3 amino acids: CASSFFLASPGANVLTF. CDR3 bases: TGTGCCAGCAGCTTCTTTTTAGCCTCACCTGGGGCCAACGTCCTGACTTTC.

The chain carries TRBV7-7 and TRBJ2-6; D ambiguous. Germline V gene data show CDR1 as SSHAT and CDR2 as FNYEAQ (reference sequence). The V and J ends lost 5 bases and 1 base respectively, with 15 bases between them. There are 17 residues in the CDR3. This CDR3 is CASSPTLLRSGANVLTF. The CDR3, as DNA: TGTGCCAGCAGCCCTACCCTTTTAAGGTCTGGGGCCAACGTCCTGACTTTC.

This chain links TRBV4-2 with TRBJ2-1, with 10 bases aligning to TRBD1. Looked up from germline, CDR1 is LGHNA and CDR2 is YNFKEQ. V trimming: 4 bases; J trimming: 6 bases; junction bases outside the gene matches: 12. This CDR3 spans 17 amino acids. The CDR3 DNA sequence: TGTGCCAGCAGCCGCAAGCCGAGTGACAGGGGGCTCAATGAGCAGTTCTTC. This encodes CASSRKPSDRGLNEQFF.

The V and J genes are TRBV29-1 and TRBJ1-1; D gene ambiguous. The CDR3 is made up of 14 amino acids. With 6 bases removed from V and 2 bases from J, the gap between germline ends came to 16 bases. Germline CDR1 and CDR2: SQVTM and ANQGSEA. The CDR3 is CSVQDRQFNTEAFF. CDR3 nucleotide sequence: TGCAGCGTCCAAGACCGACAATTTAACACTGAAGCTTTCTTT. Full variable domain (remainder filled in from reference TRBV29-1 and TRBJ1-1): SAVISQKPSRDICQRGTSLTIQCQVDSQVTMMFWYRQQPGQSLTLIATANQGSEATYESGFVIDKFPISRPNLTFSTLTVSNMSPEDSSIYLCSVQDRQFNTEAFFGQGTRLTVV.

The CDR3 here is CASSYSFTSTDTQYF. The CDR3 DNA sequence: TGTGCCAGCAGTTACTCTTTTACTAGCACAGATACGCAGTATTTT. J is TRBJ2-3 and V is TRBV6-5; no clear D. Germline CDR1 and CDR2: MNHEY and SVGAGI. The V end lost 0 bases, the J end lost 0 bases, and 7 bases lay between the germline ends. This CDR3 contains 15 residues.

V usage is TRBV6-1 and J usage is TRBJ1-2; 8 bases fit TRBD1. Looked up from germline, CDR1 is MNHNS and CDR2 is SASEGT. The CDR3 is 13 amino acids. V shed 5 bases, J shed 2 bases, and the junction held 1 base outside the gene matches. The CDR3 loop reads CASSRDRNYGYTF. CDR3 in DNA: TGTGCCAGCAGTCGGGACAGGAACTATGGCTACACCTTC.

V gene TRBV27 combines with J gene TRBJ1-2; no clear D. V lost 2 bases to trimming and J lost 4 bases, with 17 bases between them. This CDR3 spans 16 amino acids. Germline V CDR1 and CDR2: MNHEY, SMNVEV (reference sequence). Here the CDR3 DNA reads TGTGCCAGCAGTTTACGGGTTTCGGGCAGGAGCTATGGCTACACCTTC. It is translated as CASSLRVSGRSYGYTF.

The rearrangement uses TRBV5-4 and TRBJ1-2; D unclear. The CDR3 has 14 amino acids. Germline values: CDR1 SGHNT, CDR2 YYREEE (reference sequence). The germline V and J ends were trimmed by 0 bases and 5 bases, with 11 bases remaining between them. For the CDR3, the DNA is TGTGCCAGCAGCTTGGCCGGAGGTCAGTATGGCTACACCTTC. This translates into CASSLAGGQYGYTF.

The chain joins TRBV4-1 to TRBJ1-5, with D hard to call. The CDR3 sequence is 17 residues long. The V gene's germline CDR1 is MGHRA and CDR2 YSYEKL. The V end was cut by 5 bases, the J end by 2 bases, with 19 bases between. The CDR3 loop is CASSSQALGSGNQPQHF. The CDR3, as DNA: TGCGCCAGCAGCAGCCAGGCTTTAGGCAGCGGCAATCAGCCCCAGCATTTT.

V usage is TRBV19 and J usage is TRBJ1-5, with unresolved D. CDR1 and CDR2 (germline): LNHDA, SQIVND (reference sequence). Trimming removed 10 bases at V and 1 base at J, with 11 bases between. CDR3 size: 13 residues. The CDR3 bases are TGTGCCACCTCCCACGAAAGCAATCAGCCCCAGCATTTT. Its translation is CATSHESNQPQHF.

CDR3 nucleotide sequence: TGTGCCATCAGGGAAACCAACACTGAAGCTTTCTTT. Its translation is CAIRETNTEAFF. This chain connects TRBV10-3 to TRBJ1-1; D is unresolved. CDR3 length: 12 residues. Germline V lookup: CDR1 ENHRY, CDR2 SYGVKD. The V and J ends lost 6 bases and 2 bases respectively, with 7 bases between them.

This clone was detected only a few times. J is TRBJ2-7 and V is TRBV21-1; the table's D call, TRBD1, has no DNA check behind it. TRBV21-1 is a pseudogene locus. The CDR3 runs 14 residues. The CDR3 sequence is CASSHNRDSYEQYF. In nucleotides, the CDR3 is TGTGCCAGCAGCCACAACCGGGACAGCTACGAGCAGTACTTC.

The chain joins TRBV7-2 to TRBJ1-2, with D hard to call. CDR1 SGHTA and CDR2 FQGNSA come from the germline V gene. This CDR3 has 14 amino acids. The V and J ends lost 1 base and 2 bases respectively, with 8 bases between them. The CDR3 coding sequence is TGTGCCAGCAGCTTAGTAAAGGGAAACTATGGCTACACCTTC. Protein sequence: CASSLVKGNYGYTF.

The gene calls are TRBV15 and TRBJ2-7, with D unresolved. V lost 5 bases and J 5 bases, leaving 16 bases between the germline ends. Germline V gives CDR1 LNHNV, CDR2 YYDKDF (reference sequence). The CDR3 extends over 14 amino acids. CDR3 in amino acids: CATSGRHGWNEQYF. Written as DNA, the CDR3 is TGTGCCACCAGCGGCCGGCACGGATGGAACGAGCAGTACTTC.

This chain links TRBV7-9 with TRBJ1-6, with 7 positions matching TRBD1. The CDR3 contains 17 residues. Germline values: CDR1 SEHNR, CDR2 FQNEAQ (reference sequence). V was pared by 5 bases and J by 7 bases, with 14 bases of the junction left unmatched. The chain's CDR3 is CASSLIDRVVFNSPLHF. For the CDR3, the DNA is TGTGCCAGCAGCCTAATTGACAGGGTAGTCTTCAATTCACCCCTCCACTTT.

The V gene is TRBV6-1, the J gene TRBJ1-3; a possible D gene is TRBD1 (6 bases). Trimming removed 8 bases from V and 2 bases from J, with 13 bases in between. The CDR3 extends over 14 amino acids. The germline CDR1 and CDR2 sequences are MNHNS and SASEGT. The CDR3 DNA reads TGTGCCAGCCAGGGCAGGGGAACTGGAAACACCATATATTTT. Its translation: CASQGRGTGNTIYF.

This chain joins TRBV7-9 and TRBJ2-1; weak D call: TRBD2 (6 bases). The germline V gene encodes CDR1 SEHNR and CDR2 FQNEAQ (reference sequence). The CDR3 runs 16 residues. Trimming removed 1 base at V and 7 bases at J, with 17 bases between. CDR3 sequence: CASSLGSGLRLNEQFF. In DNA form, the CDR3 reads TGTGCCAGCAGCTTAGGGTCGGGACTCCGGCTAAATGAGCAGTTCTTC. Full variable domain (missing parts from reference TRBV7-9 and TRBJ2-1): DTGVSQNPRHKITKRGQNVTFRCDPISEHNRLYWYRQTLGQGPEFLTYFQNEAQLEKSRLLSDRFSAERPKGSFSTLEIQRTEQGDSAMYLCASSLGSGLRLNEQFFGPGTRLTVL.

The chain joins TRBV5-5 to TRBJ2-7; D unresolved. The CDR3 runs to 11 residues. Trimming took 1 base from V and 3 from J, leaving 2 bases between them. Germline CDR1 SGHKS, CDR2 YYEKEE (reference sequence). CDR3 bases: TGTGCCAGCAGCTTGTTCTACGAGCAGTACTTC. This sequence encodes CASSLFYEQYF.

The genes are TRBV4-3 and TRBJ1-3, with 9 bases identical to TRBD1. This CDR3 is 15 amino acids long. Germline V gene data show CDR1 as LGHNA and CDR2 as YSLEER. V gave up 3 bases and J gave up 2 bases; unmatched junction bases: 2. The CDR3 sequence: CASSQTGGTGNTIYF. For the CDR3, the DNA is TGCGCCAGCAGCCAGACAGGGGGGACTGGAAACACCATATATTTT.

CDR3 in DNA: TGTGCCAGCAGTGGAGCGGGGAGCTCCTACGAGCAGTACTTC. This gives the protein CASSGAGSSYEQYF. J is TRBJ2-7 and V is TRBV6-5; 7 positions match TRBD2. The length of the CDR3 is 14 residues. With V trimmed by 5 bases and J by 0 bases, 4 bases remained unmatched. Germline lookup yields CDR1 MNHEY and CDR2 SVGAGI.

The J gene is TRBJ2-5, the V gene TRBV5-4, with a possible D match to TRBD1 (5 bases). CDR3 length equals 14 residues. The V gene lost 4 bases and the J gene lost 5 bases, with 15 bases spanning the gap. Germline V gives CDR1 SGHNT, CDR2 YYREEE (reference sequence). CDR3 sequence reads: CASSPITGDETQYF. The CDR3 DNA reads TGTGCCAGCAGCCCAATTACAGGTGACGAGACCCAGTACTTC.

The chain links TRBV7-2 to TRBJ1-6; 7 bases are a match to TRBD1. V was pared by 5 bases and J by 9 bases, with 10 bases of the junction left unmatched. In germline, CDR1 is SGHTA, CDR2 FQGNSA. This CDR3 has 15 residues. Written as DNA, the CDR3 is TGTGCCAGCAGCCCCCGGACAGGTTGGGGTTCACCCCTCCACTTT. Translation: CASSPRTGWGSPLHF.